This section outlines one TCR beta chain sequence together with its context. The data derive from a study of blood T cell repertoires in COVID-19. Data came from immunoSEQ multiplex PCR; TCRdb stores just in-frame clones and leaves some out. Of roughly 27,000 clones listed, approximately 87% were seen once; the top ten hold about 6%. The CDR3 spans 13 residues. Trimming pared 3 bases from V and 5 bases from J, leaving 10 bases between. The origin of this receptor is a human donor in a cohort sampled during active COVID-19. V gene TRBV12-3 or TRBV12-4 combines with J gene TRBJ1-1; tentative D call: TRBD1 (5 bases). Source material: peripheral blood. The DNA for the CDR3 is TGTGCCAGCAGTTTTGTGGGGCAGACTGAAGCTTTCTTT. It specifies CASSFVGQTEAFF.